The present T cell receptor (beta chain) was sequenced within a study of T-cell reconstitution after alpha-beta-depleted transplantation in children. The CDR3 totals 19 residues. Germline-derived CDR1 and CDR2 are LGHNA and YSLEER. With 1 base clipped from V and 3 bases from J, the junction kept 15 bases outside the gene matches. This clonotype was recorded many times. Unique molecular identifiers were used in preparing the TCRbeta library. TCRdb re-analysed the PCR reads in MiXCR, keeping a single row per CDR3 protein. The sample has about 460,000 distinct CDR3 sequences; about 10% are singletons. This TCR was recovered from a child younger than 10 with inherited bone marrow failure, due to receive a stem cell transplant. Sequences were derived from PBMCs, sampled before TCRalphabeta/CD19-depleted stem cell transplant. The chain is built from TRBV4-3 and TRBJ1-2, with 9 bases matching TRBD1. The CDR3 spells CASSQGGTGYPPPYYGYTF. The CDR3 nucleotides read TGCGCCAGCAGCCAAGGTGGGACAGGGTATCCTCCTCCGTACTATGGCTACACCTTC.